The clone carrying this T cell receptor beta chain was found once. The repertoire was sequenced with immunoSEQ multiplex PCR; TCRdb's copy has only in-frame clones and lacks some. Here the sample spans about 1 million clones, approximately 70% being singletons. This sample was included in a study of shared clonotypes between healthy human individuals. Germline CDR1 GTSNPN, CDR2 SVGIG (reference sequence). This CDR3 region has 12 residues. The receptor was isolated from a man younger than 35 in good health. The specimen sequenced was memory CD4+ T cells sorted from blood. Subset given: CD45RA-negative fraction. The gene calls are TRBV30 and TRBJ2-5; 7 bases align to TRBD1. The DNA end lines up better with TRBJ2-7; the J call may be wrong. CDR3 region: CACTGQSYEQYF. The CDR3 DNA sequence: TGTGCCTGTACGGGACAGTCCTACGAGCAGTACTTC.